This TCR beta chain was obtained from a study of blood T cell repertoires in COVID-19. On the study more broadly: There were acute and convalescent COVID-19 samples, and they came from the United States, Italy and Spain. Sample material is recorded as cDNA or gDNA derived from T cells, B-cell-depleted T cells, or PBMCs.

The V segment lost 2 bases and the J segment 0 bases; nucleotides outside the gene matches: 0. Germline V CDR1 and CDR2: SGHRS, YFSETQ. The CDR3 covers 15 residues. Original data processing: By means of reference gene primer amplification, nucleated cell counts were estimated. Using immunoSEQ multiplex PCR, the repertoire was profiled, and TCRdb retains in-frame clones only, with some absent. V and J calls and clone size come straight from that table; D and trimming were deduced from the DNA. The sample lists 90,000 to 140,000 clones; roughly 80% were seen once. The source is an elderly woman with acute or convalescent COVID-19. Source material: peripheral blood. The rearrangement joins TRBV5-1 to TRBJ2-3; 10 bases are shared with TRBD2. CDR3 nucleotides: TGCGCCAGCAGCTTAGCGGGAGGGAGCACAGATACGCAGTATTTT. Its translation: CASSLAGGSTDTQYF.